This paragraph reports one TCR beta chain. The antigen is not known. The sample is drawn from a study of cytomegalovirus exposure and HLA in healthy donors. V shed 8 bases and J 4 bases; nucleotides not matched to a gene: 5. Germline V CDR1 and CDR2: MDHEN, SYDVKM. CDR3 size: 14 residues. This PCR relied on a set of 60 Vbeta primers and 13 Jbeta primers. Clones were sequenced by immunoSEQ multiplex PCR, and TCRdb holds only the in-frame ones, with some missing. The sample consists of around 110,000 clones, about 10% of them appearing once. Study-wide results and limits: TCR beta chains numbering approximately 150 were designated cytomegalovirus-associated. Most TCR beta V segments were productive about 87% or about 30% of the time in an earlier analysis. In a later analysis, about 17,000 TCR beta sequences were associated with HLA alleles at 0.05 false discovery rate.

This clonotype was sampled from a man younger than 45 in good health and CMV-seronegative. Sequencing used PBMCs. The V call is TRBV28, the J call TRBJ2-2, with 9 nucleotides matching TRBD2. The CDR3 is CASSAGGGTGELFF. The DNA for the CDR3 is TGTGCCAGCTCAGCGGGGGGCGGCACCGGGGAGCTGTTTTTT.